The rows below give T cell receptor beta chains drawn from one sample of a study of blood T cell repertoires in COVID-19. TCRdb's copy holds only in-frame clones and misses some; the assay was immunoSEQ multiplex PCR. The sample carries approximately 140,000 clones, less than 90% recorded once. Sequenced material: PBMCs or T cells enriched from blood (not recorded which). These receptors were obtained from a man aged 40-49 years with acute COVID-19. Each CDR3 is given with its conserved first and last residue. The D gene is left open where the match is weak. For some rows the clone size is stated as once, few or many, or as a class when expanded; others skip it.

D	V	J	size	DNA	CDR3
NA	TRBV28	TRBJ1-2	NA	TGTGCCAGCAGTTTATACATCGATACTAACTATGGCTACACCTTC	CASSLYIDTNYGYTF
TRBD1	TRBV2	TRBJ2-7	NA	TGTGCCAGCAGTGAGAAGCAGGGGGACTCCTACGAGCAGTACTTC	CASSEKQGDSYEQYF
TRBD1	TRBV28	TRBJ1-5	NA	TGTGCCAGCAGAACCGGGACAGGGGTCAGTCAGCCCCAGCATTTT	CASRTGTGVSQPQHF
NA	TRBV5-6	TRBJ1-1	many	TGTGCCAGCAGACTGTGGCAGGGATACACTGAAGCTTTCTTT	CASRLWQGYTEAFF
NA	TRBV4-3	TRBJ2-2	NA	TGCGCCAGCAGCCAAGCTTGGGAGGAGGAAACCGGGGAGCTGTTTTTT	CASSQAWEEETGELFF
NA	TRBV3-1/TRBV3-2	TRBJ2-7	NA	TGTGCCAGCAGCCAAGATTCCAGTTTCTACGAGCAGTACTTC	CASSQDSSFYEQYF
NA	TRBV28	TRBJ1-5	NA	TGTGCCAGCAGTTTGACAGCTGTAAATCAGCCCCAGCATTTT	CASSLTAVNQPQHF
TRBD2	TRBV24-1	TRBJ2-1	NA	TGTGCCACCAGTGATCTTAGCGGGAGGGCTAAGGATGAGCAGTTCTTC	CATSDLSGRAKDEQFF
TRBD2	TRBV7-8	TRBJ2-7	once	TGTGCCAGCAGCCCCGGGGGGTACTCCTACGAGCAGTACTTC	CASSPGGYSYEQYF
TRBD1	TRBV30	TRBJ1-2	NA	TGTGCCTGGAGTCCACGGACAGGGAACTATGGCTACACCTTC	CAWSPRTGNYGYTF
NA	TRBV7-9	TRBJ2-7	once	TGTGCCAGCAGCTTCGAGACCGGGGAGCAGTACTTC	CASSFETGEQYF
TRBD1	TRBV27	TRBJ1-1	NA	TGTGCCAGCAGGGTACAGGGGGTCACTGAAGCTTTCTTT	CASRVQGVTEAFF
NA	TRBV6-5	TRBJ2-3	NA	TGTGCCAGCAGCACACAGATGGGCACAGATACGCAGTATTTT	CASSTQMGTDTQYF
TRBD1	TRBV29-1	TRBJ1-1	NA	TGCAGCGGGTACAGGGGGAACACTGAAGCTTTCTTT	CSGYRGNTEAFF
TRBD2	TRBV5-3	TRBJ2-3	NA	TGTGCCAGAAGCTTGGAAGGTTTCATACTAGCGGGGGACGCAGATACGCAGTATTTT	CARSLEGFILAGDADTQYF
TRBD1	TRBV6-6	TRBJ1-4	NA	TGTGCCAGCAGTTACTCGGACAGGGGGCAAGAAAAACTGTTTTTT	CASSYSDRGQEKLFF
NA	TRBV29-1	TRBJ2-1	NA	TGCAGCGTTGAAGTCCTCCGAGATGAGCAGTTCTTC	CSVEVLRDEQFF
NA	TRBV7-8	TRBJ2-2	NA	TGTGCCAGCAGCTTAGGGCTAGCGAACACCGGGGAGCTGTTTTTT	CASSLGLANTGELFF
NA	TRBV5-4	TRBJ2-3	NA	TGTGCCAGCAGCTGGGACTTTCTTAGCACAGATACGCAGTATTTT	CASSWDFLSTDTQYF
TRBD1	TRBV2	TRBJ1-4	NA	TGTGCCAGCAGCCGGGACAGGCGAGCTAATGAAAAACTGTTTTTT	CASSRDRRANEKLFF
NA	TRBV7-2	TRBJ2-2	NA	TGTGCCAGCAGCTTAGAGGGCAGGGTCAACTCCGGGGAGCTGTTTTTT	CASSLEGRVNSGELFF
NA	TRBV19	TRBJ2-2	NA	TGTGCCACCTGGAGGACTGAAGGGACCGGGGAGCTGTTTTTT	CATWRTEGTGELFF
NA	TRBV7-9	TRBJ2-7	few	TGTGCCAGCAGCTTAACAGCGGCCGAGCAGTACTTC	CASSLTAAEQYF
NA	TRBV6-5	TRBJ1-6	once	TGTGCCAGCAGGCCCGGGTTAGTTAATTCACCCCTCCACTTT	CASRPGLVNSPLHF
NA	TRBV12-3/TRBV12-4	TRBJ2-5	NA	TGTGCCAGCAGCCTCCAAGGGGCCCAGTACTTC	CASSLQGAQYF
NA	TRBV7-2	TRBJ2-1	once	TGTGCCAGCAGCTTAGGTGGGGGTAGCGGAAGACTAGGCAATGAGCAGTTCTTC	CASSLGGGSGRLGNEQFF
TRBD2	TRBV19	TRBJ2-5	NA	TGTGCCAGTAGTATACGGACTAGCGGGTTGGAGACCCAGTACTTC	CASSIRTSGLETQYF